The 15 T cell receptor beta chains given below trace back to one sample, sequenced in a study of blood T cells in healthy people across ages. Combining a sample-barcoded 5' primer with a J-beta primer mix, a second PCR ran for roughly 7 to 12 cycles. A single record per CDR3 protein comes from TCRdb applying MiXCR to the 5' RACE reads. The sample has 450,000 to 700,000 distinct CDR3 sequences, 25% to 30% seen once. The specimen sequenced was blood. The receptors originated from a woman aged 65 to 85 in good health.

In this sample, this clonotype turned up a few times. This chain joins TRBV14 and TRBJ2-2, with D unclear. Germline V gives CDR1 SGHDN, CDR2 FVKESK. This CDR3 comprises 15 residues. With 5 bases removed from V and 1 base from J, the gap between germline ends came to 11 bases. CDR3 sequence: CASSKTGRNTGELFF. As DNA, the CDR3 is TGTGCCAGCAGCAAGACGGGTCGGAACACCGGGGAGCTGTTTTTT.

The chain has TRBV6-1 and TRBJ2-4, with a tentative D call TRBD1 (6 bases). The CDR3 spans 15 residues. From germline, CDR1 is MNHNS and CDR2 SASEGT. With 3 bases removed from V and 2 bases from J, the gap between germline ends came to 11 bases. This CDR3 is CASSDTGLTKNIQYF. The CDR3 region has the DNA TGTGCCAGCAGTGATACAGGGCTGACCAAAAACATTCAGTACTTC.

CDR3: CSARRRDGYTF. The CDR3 nucleotides are TGCAGTGCCCGGCGCAGGGATGGCTACACCTTC. The chain combines TRBV20-1 with TRBJ1-2, with a weak D call TRBD1 (5 bases). CDR3 length equals 11 residues. Trimming pared 6 bases from V and 6 bases from J, leaving 11 bases between. Germline-derived CDR1 and CDR2 are DFQATT and SNEGSKA (reference sequence).

The chain combines TRBV16 with TRBJ2-7; D uncertain. Germline V gene lookup returns CDR1 KGHSY and CDR2 FQNENV. V lost 4 bases and J lost 2, with 12 bases in between. This CDR3 comprises 14 residues. The CDR3 nucleotides are TGTGCCAGCAGCCCTCCCTTTAGGGCCTACGAGCAGTACTTC. Encoded protein: CASSPPFRAYEQYF. Full variable domain (outside the CDR3, taken from reference TRBV16 and TRBJ2-7): GEEVAQTPKHLVRGEGQKAKLYCAPIKGHSYVFWYQQVLKNEFKFLISFQNENVFDETGMPKERFSAKCLPNSPCSLEIQATKLEDSAVYFCASSPPFRAYEQYFGPGTRLTVT.

This clonotype was found a few times. This chain joins TRBV12-3 or TRBV12-4 and TRBJ2-3; TRBD2 matches 7 bases. The CDR3 is 17 amino acids. Unmatched junction bases numbered 13, after V lost 6 bases and J lost 1 base. The CDR3 DNA reads TGTGCCAGCAGCCCCGGGGTTGAGGCGGGGGGCACAGATACGCAGTATTTT. It codes for CASSPGVEAGGTDTQYF.

This clonotype has a count of ten or more. This chain joins TRBV28 and TRBJ2-7; 7 bases align to TRBD2. Germline trimming cut 3 bases from V and 0 bases from J; bases unmatched to any gene: 5. Germline CDR1 is MDHEN and CDR2 is SYDVKM. The CDR3 has 15 residues. CDR3 region: CASSLRGSTSYEQYF. The CDR3 DNA follows: TGTGCCAGCAGTTTGCGGGGGAGTACCTCCTACGAGCAGTACTTC. Combining the CDR3 with reference TRBV28 and TRBJ2-7 gives the whole variable domain DVKVTQSSRYLVKRTGEKVFLECVQDMDHENMFWYRQDPGLGLRLIYFSYDVKMKEKGDIPEGYSVSREKKERFSLILESASTNQTSMYLCASSLRGSTSYEQYFGPGTRLTVT.

This sequence joins TRBV6-6 and TRBJ2-5; TRBD1 aligns across 8 bases. This CDR3 has 16 amino acids. In germline, CDR1 is MNHNY, CDR2 SVGAGI (reference sequence). Trimming took 2 bases from V and 6 from J; bases not matched to a gene: 11. CDR3: CASSYEGRGLAKTQYF. The CDR3 DNA sequence: TGTGCCAGCAGTTACGAGGGCAGGGGGCTGGCGAAGACCCAGTACTTC.

This clonotype turned up a few times. The chain carries TRBV12-3 or TRBV12-4 and TRBJ1-1; D is ambiguous. The CDR3 runs to 13 residues. Trimming took off 4 bases at V and 4 bases at J, with 10 bases between the two ends. In DNA form, the CDR3 reads TGTGCCAGCAGTTCCCAGGACGGCACTGAAGCTTTCTTT. Translation gives CASSSQDGTEAFF.

The CDR3 nucleotides read TGTGCCAGCAGTCTGCCTGACCTCCCCGCTTTCTTT. This sequence encodes CASSLPDLPAFF. V gene TRBV6-2 or TRBV6-3 combines with J gene TRBJ1-1; D call uncertain. There are 12 residues in the CDR3. Between the trimmed V and J ends, which lost 5 bases and 11 bases, there was a span of 15 bases. Per the germline V gene, CDR1 is MNHEY and CDR2 is SVGEGT.

The sample holds a few counts of this clonotype. The chain recombines TRBV5-1 with TRBJ1-6, with 8 positions matching TRBD1. In germline, CDR1 is SGHRS, CDR2 YFSETQ. The CDR3 loop spans 13 amino acids. Trimming at V came to 4 bases and at J to 10 bases, leaving 4 bases not matched to a gene. The CDR3 nucleotides read TGCGCCAGCAGCCACGGACAGGGATCACCCCTCCACTTT. Encoded protein: CASSHGQGSPLHF. The complete variable domain, with remaining parts taken from reference TRBV5-1 and TRBJ1-6, reads KAGVTQTPRYLIKTRGQQVTLSCSPISGHRSVSWYQQTPGQGLQFLFEYFSETQRNKGNFPGRFSGRQFSNSRSEMNVSTLELGDSALYLCASSHGQGSPLHFGNGTRLTVT.

V is TRBV11-3 and J is TRBJ1-2; the D is unclear. V lost 5 bases and J 7 bases, leaving 14 bases between the germline ends. The CDR3 spans 13 residues. Germline values: CDR1 SGHNT, CDR2 YENEEA. The CDR3 nucleotides read TGTGCCAGCAGCCTGGGAGGAGCGGCTGGCTACACCTTC. It translates to CASSLGGAAGYTF.

This sequence joins TRBV12-3 or TRBV12-4 and TRBJ2-3, with TRBD1 as a possible D gene (6 bases). CDR3 size: 14 residues. Deletions cut 10 bases from V and 4 bases from J, with 18 bases between. CDR3 protein: CATRLSGAADTQYF. CDR3 DNA sequence: TGTGCCACCAGATTATCAGGGGCCGCAGATACGCAGTATTTT.

The CDR3 DNA is TGTGCCACCAGTGATCCAACCGTTACTAGCGCCCATAGAGTTGAGCAGTTCTTC. Its translation is CATSDPTVTSAHRVEQFF. This chain joins TRBV24-1 and TRBJ2-1; 7 nucleotides agree with TRBD2. The length of the CDR3 is 18 residues. Per the germline V gene, CDR1 is KGHDR and CDR2 is SFDVKD. J was trimmed by 9 bases and V by 3 bases; bases with no gene match: 19.

As to this clonotype: This is likely a read error, given that the CDR3 carries no conserved phenylalanine or tryptophan at its end. The V and J genes are TRBV5-1 and TRBJ2-1; perhaps D is TRBD1 or TRBD2 (7 bases each). The CDR3 has 15 amino acids. From germline, CDR1 is SGHRS and CDR2 YFSETQ. Trimming left V 4 bases short and J 2 bases short, with 13 bases between. CDR3 nucleotides: TGCGCCAGCAGCCAGGGGGGGGGCCCCTACAATGAGCAGTTCCTC. It specifies CASSQGGGPYNEQFL.

The V and J genes are TRBV14 and TRBJ2-1; D gene ambiguous. V lost 4 bases, J lost 2 bases, and 6 bases lay in between. CDR3 size: 13 residues. The germline gives CDR1 SGHDN, CDR2 FVKESK. CDR3 loop: CASSPSTYNEQFF. The CDR3 region has the DNA TGTGCCAGCAGCCCTTCAACCTACAATGAGCAGTTCTTC. The full variable domain, with the rest looked up from reference TRBV14 and TRBJ2-1, is EAGVTQFPSHSVIEKGQTVTLRCDPISGHDNLYWYRRVMGKEIKFLLHFVKESKQDESGMPNNRFLAERTGGTYSTLKVQPAELEDSGVYFCASSPSTYNEQFFGPGTRLTVL.